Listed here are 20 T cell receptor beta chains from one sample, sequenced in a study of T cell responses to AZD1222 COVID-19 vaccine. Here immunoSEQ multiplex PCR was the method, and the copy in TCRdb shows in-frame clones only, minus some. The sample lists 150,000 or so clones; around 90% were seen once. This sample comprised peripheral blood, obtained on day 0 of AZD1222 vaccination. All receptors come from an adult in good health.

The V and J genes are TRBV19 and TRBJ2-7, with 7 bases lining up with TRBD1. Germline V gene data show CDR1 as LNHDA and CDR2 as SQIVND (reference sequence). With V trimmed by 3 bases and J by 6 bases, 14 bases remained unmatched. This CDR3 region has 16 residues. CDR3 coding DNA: TGTGCCAGTAGTATCAGAGGGGTGACAGGGCAAGGCGAGCAGTACTTC. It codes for CASSIRGVTGQGEQYF.

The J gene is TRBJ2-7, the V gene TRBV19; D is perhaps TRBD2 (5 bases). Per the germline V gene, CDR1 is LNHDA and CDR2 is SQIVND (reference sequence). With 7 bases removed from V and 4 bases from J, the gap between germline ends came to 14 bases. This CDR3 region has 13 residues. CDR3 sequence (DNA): TGTGCCAGTAAACCCCATGGAGGTTACGAGCAGTACTTC. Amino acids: CASKPHGGYEQYF.

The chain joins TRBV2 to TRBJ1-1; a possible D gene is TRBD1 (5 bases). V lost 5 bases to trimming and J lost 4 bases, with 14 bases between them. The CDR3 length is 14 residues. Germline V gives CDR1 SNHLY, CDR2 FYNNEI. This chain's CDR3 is CASSLTMGGTEAFF. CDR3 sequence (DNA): TGTGCCAGCAGTCTAACTATGGGGGGCACTGAAGCTTTCTTT. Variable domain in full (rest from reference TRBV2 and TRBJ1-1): EPEVTQTPSHQVTQMGQEVILRCVPISNHLYFYWYRQILGQKVEFLVSFYNNEISEKSEIFDDQFSVERPDGSNFTLKIRSTKLEDSAMYFCASSLTMGGTEAFFGQGTRLTVV.

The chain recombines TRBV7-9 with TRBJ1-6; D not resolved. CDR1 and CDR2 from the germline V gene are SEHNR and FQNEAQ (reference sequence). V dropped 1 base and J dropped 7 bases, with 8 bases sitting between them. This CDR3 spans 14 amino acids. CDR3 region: CASSLGGMNSPLHF. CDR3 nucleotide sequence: TGTGCCAGCAGCTTAGGGGGAATGAATTCACCCCTCCACTTT.

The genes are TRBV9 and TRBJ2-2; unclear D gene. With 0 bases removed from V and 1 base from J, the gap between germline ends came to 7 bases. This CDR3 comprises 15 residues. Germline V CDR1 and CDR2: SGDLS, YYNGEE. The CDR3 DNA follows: TGTGCCAGCAGCGTAGCGGCAGAGAACACCGGGGAGCTGTTTTTT. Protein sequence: CASSVAAENTGELFF.

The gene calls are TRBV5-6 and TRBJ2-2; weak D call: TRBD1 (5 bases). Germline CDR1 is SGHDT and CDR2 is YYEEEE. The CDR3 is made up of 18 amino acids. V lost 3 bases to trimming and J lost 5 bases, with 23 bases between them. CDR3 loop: CASSSHTLKGRGTGELFF. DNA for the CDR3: TGTGCCAGCAGCTCCCACACGCTCAAGGGGCGAGGAACCGGGGAGCTGTTTTTT.

In nucleotides, the CDR3 is TGTGCCAGCAGCTTAACAGGGGGCGCCGGTCAGCCCCAGCATTTT. Translated: CASSLTGGAGQPQHF. The chain joins TRBV5-5 to TRBJ1-5; 9 nucleotides align to TRBD1. The CDR3 covers 15 residues. With 2 bases clipped from V and 6 bases from J, the junction kept 6 bases outside the gene matches. Germline assignment: CDR1 SGHKS and CDR2 YYEKEE (reference sequence).

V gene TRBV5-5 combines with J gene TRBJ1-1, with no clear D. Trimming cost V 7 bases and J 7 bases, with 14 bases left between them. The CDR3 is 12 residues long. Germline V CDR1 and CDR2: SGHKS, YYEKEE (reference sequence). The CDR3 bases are TGTGCCAGCGCTATCGAGTTGGGTGAAGCTTTCTTT. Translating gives CASAIELGEAFF. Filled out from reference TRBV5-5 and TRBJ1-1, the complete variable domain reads DAGVTQSPTHLIKTRGQQVTLRCSPISGHKSVSWYQQVLGQGPQFIFQYYEKEERGRGNFPDRFSARQFPNYSSELNVNALLLGDSALYLCASAIELGEAFFGQGTRLTVV.

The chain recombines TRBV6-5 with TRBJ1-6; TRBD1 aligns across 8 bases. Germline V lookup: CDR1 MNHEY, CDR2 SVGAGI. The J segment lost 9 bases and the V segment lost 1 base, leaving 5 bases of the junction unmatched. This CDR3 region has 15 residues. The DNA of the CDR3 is TGTGCCAGCAGTTACTGGCAGGGGGCTGGTTCACCCCTCCACTTT. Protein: CASSYWQGAGSPLHF.

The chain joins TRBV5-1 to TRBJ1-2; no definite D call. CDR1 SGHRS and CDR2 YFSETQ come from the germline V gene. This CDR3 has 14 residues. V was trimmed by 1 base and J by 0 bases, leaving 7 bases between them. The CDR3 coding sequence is TGCGCCAGCAGCTTGACAGTAACTAACTATGGCTACACCTTC. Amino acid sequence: CASSLTVTNYGYTF.

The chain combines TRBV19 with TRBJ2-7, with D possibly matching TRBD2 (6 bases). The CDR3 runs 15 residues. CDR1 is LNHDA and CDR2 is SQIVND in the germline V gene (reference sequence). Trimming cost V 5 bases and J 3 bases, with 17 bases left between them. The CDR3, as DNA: TGTGCCAGTAGTCCGGCGATTGGGGGGAGCTACGAGCAGTACTTC. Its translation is CASSPAIGGSYEQYF.

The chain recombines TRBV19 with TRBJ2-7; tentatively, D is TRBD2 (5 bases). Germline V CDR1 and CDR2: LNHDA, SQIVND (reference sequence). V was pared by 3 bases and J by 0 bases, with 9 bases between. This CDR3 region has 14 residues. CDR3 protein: CASSMSGSSYEQYF. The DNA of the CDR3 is TGTGCCAGTAGTATGTCGGGGAGCTCCTACGAGCAGTACTTC.

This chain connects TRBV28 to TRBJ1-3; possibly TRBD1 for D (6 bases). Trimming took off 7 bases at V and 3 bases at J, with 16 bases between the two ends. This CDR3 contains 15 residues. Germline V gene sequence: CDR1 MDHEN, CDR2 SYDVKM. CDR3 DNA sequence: TGTGCCAGCAAACCCCACGGGACACTTGGAAACACCATATATTTT. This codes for CASKPHGTLGNTIYF.

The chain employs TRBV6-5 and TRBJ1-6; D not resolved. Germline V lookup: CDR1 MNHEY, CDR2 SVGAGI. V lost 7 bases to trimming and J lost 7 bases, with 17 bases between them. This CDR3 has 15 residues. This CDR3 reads CASNLPAGGNSPLHF. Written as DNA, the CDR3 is TGTGCCAGCAACCTACCGGCAGGCGGCAATTCACCCCTCCACTTT.

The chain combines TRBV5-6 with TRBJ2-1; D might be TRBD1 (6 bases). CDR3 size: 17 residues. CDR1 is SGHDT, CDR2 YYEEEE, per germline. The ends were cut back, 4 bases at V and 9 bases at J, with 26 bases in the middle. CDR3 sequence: CASSPAGALELHSEQFF. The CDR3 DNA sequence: TGTGCCAGCAGCCCGGCAGGGGCTTTGGAGCTTCACAGTGAGCAGTTCTTC.

The CDR3 DNA reads TGTGCCAGCAGCCCTAGCCTTACGGGGACCATATATTTT. It yields the protein CASSPSLTGTIYF. The chain is built from TRBV3-1 (or the pseudogene TRBV3-2) and TRBJ1-3; no clear D. V was cut by 4 bases and J by 10 bases, with 14 bases left in between. In germline, CDR1 is LGHDT, CDR2 YNNKEL (reference sequence). CDR3 length: 13 residues.

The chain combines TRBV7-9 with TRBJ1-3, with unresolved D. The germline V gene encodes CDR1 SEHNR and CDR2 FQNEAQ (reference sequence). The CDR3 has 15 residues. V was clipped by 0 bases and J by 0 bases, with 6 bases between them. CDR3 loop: CASSLAGNSGNTIYF. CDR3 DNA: TGTGCCAGCAGCTTAGCAGGGAACTCTGGAAACACCATATATTTT.

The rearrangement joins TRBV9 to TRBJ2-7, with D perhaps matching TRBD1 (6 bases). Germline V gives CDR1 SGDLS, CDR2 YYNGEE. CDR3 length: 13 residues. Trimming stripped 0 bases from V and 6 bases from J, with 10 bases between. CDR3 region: CASSVGGPGEQYF. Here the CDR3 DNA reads TGTGCCAGCAGCGTAGGGGGGCCTGGCGAGCAGTACTTC.

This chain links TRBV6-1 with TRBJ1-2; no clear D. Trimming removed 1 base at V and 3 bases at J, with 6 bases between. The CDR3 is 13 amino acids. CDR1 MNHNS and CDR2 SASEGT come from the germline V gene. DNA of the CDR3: TGTGCCAGCAGTGAAGACAGTCACTATGGCTACACCTTC. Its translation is CASSEDSHYGYTF.

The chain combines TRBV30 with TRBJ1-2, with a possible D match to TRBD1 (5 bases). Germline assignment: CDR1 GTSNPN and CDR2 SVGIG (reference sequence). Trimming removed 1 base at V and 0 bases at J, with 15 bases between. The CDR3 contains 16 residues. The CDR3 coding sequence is TGTGCCTGGAGTGGGATCGACAGTTCATCTAACTATGGCTACACCTTC. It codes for CAWSGIDSSSNYGYTF.